This T cell receptor (beta chain) was documented in a study of shared clonotypes between healthy human individuals. Whole-study findings and limits: At large depth, rarefaction still showed sorted-subset sequencing to be incomplete. Clonotypes which were not shared had lower generation probabilities than clonotypes that all four donors shared.

Germline lookup yields CDR1 SGHVS and CDR2 FQNEAQ. V lost 4 bases to trimming and J lost 0 bases; unmatched junction nucleotides: 4. The CDR3 contains 15 residues. On this clone itself: What it binds is not known.

Assay: immunoSEQ multiplex PCR; the TCRdb copy retains only in-frame clones and omits some. The sample records a few million clones, less than 95% being singletons. The receptor was derived from a man younger than 35 in good health. Some clones in this sample may be carry-over from other donors' samples. Sequenced sample: naive CD4+ T cells from PBMCs. Subset indicated: CD45RA+ positively selected. The chain carries TRBV7-8 and TRBJ2-7; 9 bases fit TRBD1. The CDR3 is CASSSDRGGSYEQYF. As DNA, the CDR3 is TGTGCCAGCAGCTCTGACAGGGGGGGCTCCTACGAGCAGTACTTC.